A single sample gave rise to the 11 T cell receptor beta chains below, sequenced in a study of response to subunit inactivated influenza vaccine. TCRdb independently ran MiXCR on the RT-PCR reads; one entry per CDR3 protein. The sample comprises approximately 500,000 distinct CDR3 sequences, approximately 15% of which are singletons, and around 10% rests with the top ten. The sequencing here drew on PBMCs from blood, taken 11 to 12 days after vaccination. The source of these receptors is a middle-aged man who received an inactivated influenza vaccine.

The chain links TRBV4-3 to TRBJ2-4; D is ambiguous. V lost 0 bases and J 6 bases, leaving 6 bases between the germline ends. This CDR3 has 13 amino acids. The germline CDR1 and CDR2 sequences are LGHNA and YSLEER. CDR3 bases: TGCGCCAGCAGCCAAGATATACTAAACATTCAGTACTTC. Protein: CASSQDILNIQYF.

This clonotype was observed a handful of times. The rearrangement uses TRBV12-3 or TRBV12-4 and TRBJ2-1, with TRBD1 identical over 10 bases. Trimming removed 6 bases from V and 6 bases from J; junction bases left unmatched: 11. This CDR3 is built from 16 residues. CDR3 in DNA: TGTGCCAGCAGGACTAGACAGGGGGCAATAACCAATGAGCAGTTCTTC. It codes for CASRTRQGAITNEQFF.

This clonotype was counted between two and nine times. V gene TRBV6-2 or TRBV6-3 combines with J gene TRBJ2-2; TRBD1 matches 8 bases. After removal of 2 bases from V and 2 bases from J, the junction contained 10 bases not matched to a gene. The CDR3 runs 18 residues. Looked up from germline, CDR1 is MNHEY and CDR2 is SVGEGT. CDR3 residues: CASSYDFRAGGNTGELFF. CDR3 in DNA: TGTGCCAGCAGTTACGATTTTCGGGCAGGGGGCAACACCGGGGAGCTGTTTTTT.

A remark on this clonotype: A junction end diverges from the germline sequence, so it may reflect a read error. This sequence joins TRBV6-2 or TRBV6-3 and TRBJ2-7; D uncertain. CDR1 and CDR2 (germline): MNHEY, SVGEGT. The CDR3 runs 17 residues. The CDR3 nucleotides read TGTGCCAGCAGCGTACCTCAAGATGTCGTCCAACCTTACGATCAGTACTTC. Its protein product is CASSVPQDVVQPYDQYF.

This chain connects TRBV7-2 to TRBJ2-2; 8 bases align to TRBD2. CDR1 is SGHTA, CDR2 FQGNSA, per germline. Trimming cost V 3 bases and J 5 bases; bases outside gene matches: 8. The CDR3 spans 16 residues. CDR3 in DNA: TGTGCCAGCAGCTTGGAGGGACTAGGAGTTACCGGGGAGCTGTTTTTT. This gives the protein CASSLEGLGVTGELFF.

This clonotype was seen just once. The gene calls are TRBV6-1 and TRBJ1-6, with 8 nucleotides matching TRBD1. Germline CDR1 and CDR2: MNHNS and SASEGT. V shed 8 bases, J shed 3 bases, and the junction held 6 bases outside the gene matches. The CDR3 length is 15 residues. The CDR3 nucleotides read TGTGCCAGCCGGACAGGGATAAACTATAATTCACCCCTCCACTTT. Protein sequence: CASRTGINYNSPLHF.

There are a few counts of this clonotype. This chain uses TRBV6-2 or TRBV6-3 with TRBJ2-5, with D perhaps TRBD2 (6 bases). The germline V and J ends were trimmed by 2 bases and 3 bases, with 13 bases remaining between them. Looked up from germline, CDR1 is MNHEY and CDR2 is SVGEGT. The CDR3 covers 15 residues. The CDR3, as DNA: TGTGCCAGCAGTTACGGGGACTTCGGCGAAGAGACCCAGTACTTC. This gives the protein CASSYGDFGEETQYF.

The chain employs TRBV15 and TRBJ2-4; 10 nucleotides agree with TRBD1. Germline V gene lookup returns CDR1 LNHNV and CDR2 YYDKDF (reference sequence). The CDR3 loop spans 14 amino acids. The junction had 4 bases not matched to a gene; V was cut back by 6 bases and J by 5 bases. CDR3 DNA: TGTGCCACCAGTGACAGGGGGCGGGAAAACATTCAGTACTTC. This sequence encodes CATSDRGRENIQYF.

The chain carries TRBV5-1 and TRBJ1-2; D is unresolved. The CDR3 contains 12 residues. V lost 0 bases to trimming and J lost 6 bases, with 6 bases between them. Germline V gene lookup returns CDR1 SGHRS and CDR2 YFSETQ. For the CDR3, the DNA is TGCGCCAGCAGCTTGGCCGGTAATGGCTACACCTTC. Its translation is CASSLAGNGYTF.

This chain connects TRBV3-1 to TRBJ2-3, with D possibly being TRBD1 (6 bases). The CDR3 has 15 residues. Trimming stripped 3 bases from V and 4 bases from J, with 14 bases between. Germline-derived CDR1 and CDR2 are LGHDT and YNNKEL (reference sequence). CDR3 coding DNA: TGTGCCAGCAGCCAGGGGGCCGGACTTCCAGATACGCAGTATTTT. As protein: CASSQGAGLPDTQYF.

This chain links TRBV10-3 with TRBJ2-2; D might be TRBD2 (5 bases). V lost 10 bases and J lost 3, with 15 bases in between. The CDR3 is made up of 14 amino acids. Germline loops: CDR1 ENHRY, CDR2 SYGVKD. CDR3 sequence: CATRTSRDTGELFF. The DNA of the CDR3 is TGTGCCACGCGGACTTCAAGGGACACCGGGGAGCTGTTTTTT.